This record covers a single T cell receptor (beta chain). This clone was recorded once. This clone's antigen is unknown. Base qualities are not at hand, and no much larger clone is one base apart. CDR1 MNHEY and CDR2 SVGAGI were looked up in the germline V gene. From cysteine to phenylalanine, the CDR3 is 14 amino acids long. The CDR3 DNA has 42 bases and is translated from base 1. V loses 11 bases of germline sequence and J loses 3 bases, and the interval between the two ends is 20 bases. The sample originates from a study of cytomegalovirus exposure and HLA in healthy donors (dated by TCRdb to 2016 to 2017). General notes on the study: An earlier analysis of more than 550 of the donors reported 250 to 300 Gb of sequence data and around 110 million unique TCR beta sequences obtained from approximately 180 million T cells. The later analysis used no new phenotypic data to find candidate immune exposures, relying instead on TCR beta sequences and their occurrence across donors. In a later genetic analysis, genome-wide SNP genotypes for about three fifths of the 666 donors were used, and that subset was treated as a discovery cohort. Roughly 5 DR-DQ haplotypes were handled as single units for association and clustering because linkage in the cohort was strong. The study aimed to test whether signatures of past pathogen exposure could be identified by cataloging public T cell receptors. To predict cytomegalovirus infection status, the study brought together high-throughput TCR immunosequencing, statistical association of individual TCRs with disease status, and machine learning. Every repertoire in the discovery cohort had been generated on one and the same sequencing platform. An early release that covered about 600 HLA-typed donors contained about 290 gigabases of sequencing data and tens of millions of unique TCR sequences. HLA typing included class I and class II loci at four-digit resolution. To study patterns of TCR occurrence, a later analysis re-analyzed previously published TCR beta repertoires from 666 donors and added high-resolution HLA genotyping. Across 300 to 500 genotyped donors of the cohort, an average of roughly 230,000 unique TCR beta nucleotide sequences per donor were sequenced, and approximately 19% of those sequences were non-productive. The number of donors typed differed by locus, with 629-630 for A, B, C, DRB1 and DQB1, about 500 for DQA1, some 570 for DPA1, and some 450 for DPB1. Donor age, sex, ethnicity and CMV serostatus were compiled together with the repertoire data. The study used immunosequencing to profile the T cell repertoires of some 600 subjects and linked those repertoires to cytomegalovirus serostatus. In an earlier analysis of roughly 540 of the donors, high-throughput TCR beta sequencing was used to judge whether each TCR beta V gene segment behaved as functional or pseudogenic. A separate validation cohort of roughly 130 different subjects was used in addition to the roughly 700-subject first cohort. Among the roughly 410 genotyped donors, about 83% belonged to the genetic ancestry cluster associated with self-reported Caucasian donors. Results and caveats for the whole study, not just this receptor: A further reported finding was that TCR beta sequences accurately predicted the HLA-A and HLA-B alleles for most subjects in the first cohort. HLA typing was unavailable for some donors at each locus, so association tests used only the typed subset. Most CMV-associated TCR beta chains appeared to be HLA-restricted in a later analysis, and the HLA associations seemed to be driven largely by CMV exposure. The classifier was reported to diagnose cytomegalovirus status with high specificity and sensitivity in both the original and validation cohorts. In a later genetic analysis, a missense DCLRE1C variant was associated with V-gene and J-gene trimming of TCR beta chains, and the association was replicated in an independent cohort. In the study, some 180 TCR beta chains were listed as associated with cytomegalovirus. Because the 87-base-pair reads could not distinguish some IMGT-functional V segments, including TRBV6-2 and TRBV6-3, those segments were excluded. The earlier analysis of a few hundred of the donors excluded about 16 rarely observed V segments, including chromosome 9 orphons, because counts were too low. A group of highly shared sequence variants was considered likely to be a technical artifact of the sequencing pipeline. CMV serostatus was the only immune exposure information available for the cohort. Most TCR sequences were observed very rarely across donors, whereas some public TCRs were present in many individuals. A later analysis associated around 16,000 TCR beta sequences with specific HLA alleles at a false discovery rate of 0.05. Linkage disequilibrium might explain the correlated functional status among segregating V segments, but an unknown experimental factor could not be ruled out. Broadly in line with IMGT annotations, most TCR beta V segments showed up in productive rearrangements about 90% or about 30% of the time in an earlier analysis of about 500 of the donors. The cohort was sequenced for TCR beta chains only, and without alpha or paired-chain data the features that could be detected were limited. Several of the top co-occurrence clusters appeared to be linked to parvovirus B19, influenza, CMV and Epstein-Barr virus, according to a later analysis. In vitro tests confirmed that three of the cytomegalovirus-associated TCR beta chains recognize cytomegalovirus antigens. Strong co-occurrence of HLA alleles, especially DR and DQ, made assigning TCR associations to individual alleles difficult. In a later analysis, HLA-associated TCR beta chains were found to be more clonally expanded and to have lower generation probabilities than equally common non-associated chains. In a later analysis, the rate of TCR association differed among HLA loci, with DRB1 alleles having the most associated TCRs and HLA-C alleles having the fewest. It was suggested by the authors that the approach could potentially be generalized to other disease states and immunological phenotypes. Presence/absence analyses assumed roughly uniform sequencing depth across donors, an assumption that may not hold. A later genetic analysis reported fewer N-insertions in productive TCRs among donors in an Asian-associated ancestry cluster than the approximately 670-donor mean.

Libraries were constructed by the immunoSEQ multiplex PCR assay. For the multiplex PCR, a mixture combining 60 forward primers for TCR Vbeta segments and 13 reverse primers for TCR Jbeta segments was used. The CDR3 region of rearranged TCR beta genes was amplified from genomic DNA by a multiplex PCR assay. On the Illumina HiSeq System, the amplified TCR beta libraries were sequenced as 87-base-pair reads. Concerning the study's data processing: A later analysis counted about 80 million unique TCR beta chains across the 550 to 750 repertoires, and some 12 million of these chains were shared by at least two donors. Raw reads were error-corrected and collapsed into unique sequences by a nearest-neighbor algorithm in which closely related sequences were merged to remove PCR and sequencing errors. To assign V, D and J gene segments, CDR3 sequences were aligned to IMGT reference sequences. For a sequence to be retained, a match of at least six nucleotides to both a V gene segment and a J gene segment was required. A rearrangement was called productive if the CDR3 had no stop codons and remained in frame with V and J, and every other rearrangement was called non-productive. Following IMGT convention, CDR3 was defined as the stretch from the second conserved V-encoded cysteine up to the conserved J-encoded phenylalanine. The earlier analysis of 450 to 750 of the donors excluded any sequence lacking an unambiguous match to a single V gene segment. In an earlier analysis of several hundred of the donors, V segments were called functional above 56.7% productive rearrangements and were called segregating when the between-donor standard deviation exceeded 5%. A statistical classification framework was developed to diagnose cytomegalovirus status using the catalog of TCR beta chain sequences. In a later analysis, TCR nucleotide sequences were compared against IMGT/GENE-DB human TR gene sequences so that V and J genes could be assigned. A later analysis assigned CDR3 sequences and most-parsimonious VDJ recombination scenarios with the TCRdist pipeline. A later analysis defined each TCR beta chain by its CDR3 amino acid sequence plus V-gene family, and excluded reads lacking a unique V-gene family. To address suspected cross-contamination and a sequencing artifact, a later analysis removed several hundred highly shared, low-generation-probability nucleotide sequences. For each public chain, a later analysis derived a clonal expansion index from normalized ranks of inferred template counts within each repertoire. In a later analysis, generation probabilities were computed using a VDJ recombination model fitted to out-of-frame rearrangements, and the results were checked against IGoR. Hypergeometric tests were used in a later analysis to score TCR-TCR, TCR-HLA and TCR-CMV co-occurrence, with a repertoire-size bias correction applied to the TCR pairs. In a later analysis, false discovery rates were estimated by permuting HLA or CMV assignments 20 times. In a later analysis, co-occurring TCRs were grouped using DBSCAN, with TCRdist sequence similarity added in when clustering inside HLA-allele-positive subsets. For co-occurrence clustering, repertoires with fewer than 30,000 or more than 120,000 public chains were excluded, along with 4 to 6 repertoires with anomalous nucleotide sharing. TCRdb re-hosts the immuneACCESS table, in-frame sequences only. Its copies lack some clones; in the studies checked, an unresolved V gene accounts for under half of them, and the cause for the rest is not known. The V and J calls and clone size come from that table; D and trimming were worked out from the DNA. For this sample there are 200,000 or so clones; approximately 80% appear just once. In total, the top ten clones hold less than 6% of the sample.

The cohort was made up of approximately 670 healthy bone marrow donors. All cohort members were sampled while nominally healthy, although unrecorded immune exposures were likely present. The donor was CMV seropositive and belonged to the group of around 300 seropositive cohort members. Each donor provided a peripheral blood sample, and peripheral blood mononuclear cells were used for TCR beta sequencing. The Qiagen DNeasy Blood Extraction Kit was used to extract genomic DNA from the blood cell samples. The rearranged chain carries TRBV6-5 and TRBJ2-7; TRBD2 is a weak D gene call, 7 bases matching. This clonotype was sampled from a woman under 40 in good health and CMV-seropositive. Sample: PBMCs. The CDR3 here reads CAVFGRGPYYEQYF. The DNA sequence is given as TGTGCCGTTTTCGGGCGGGGGCCTTACTACGAGCAGTACTTC.